The sequence of this T cell receptor (beta chain) was determined in a study of cytomegalovirus exposure and HLA in healthy donors. Use of 60 Vbeta and 13 Jbeta primers characterized the PCR. Assay used: immunoSEQ multiplex PCR; TCRdb lists only in-frame clones, some missing. The repertoire has a few hundred thousand clones, under 90% of them found once; the top ten carry more than 0.3%. Concerning this clone itself: Its antigen is still unknown.

Healthy bone marrow donors supplied every sample. Whole-study results and caveats: Cytomegalovirus status was reportedly diagnosed by the classifier with high sensitivity and specificity. Common viral pathogens seemed to be connected with several of the most significant clusters, according to a later analysis. Most of the TCR beta V segments (in an earlier analysis) were productive either about 87% or about 30% of the time.

The CDR3 runs to 13 residues. Per germline, CDR1 SNHLY and CDR2 FYNNEI. V was shortened by 7 bases and J by 9 bases, with 19 bases between the two germline ends. The receptor's source is a girl aged 2 to 9 in good health and CMV-seronegative. The rearrangement joins TRBV2 to TRBJ2-7; possible D gene TRBD2, 7 bases. Sequencing was performed on PBMCs. The CDR3, as DNA: TGTGCCAGCACCCCACCGGGGGGCTGGGGGCAGTACTTC. This sequence encodes CASTPPGGWGQYF.